These T cell receptor beta chains were read from a single sample in a study of Ad26.COV2.S vaccination and SARS-CoV-2 variants. Generated by immunoSEQ multiplex PCR, the TCRdb table keeps only in-frame clones and is missing some. The repertoire consists of roughly 400,000 clones, with around nine tenths occurring once and the leading ten covering 1.9%. Material: peripheral blood, obtained in a trial of Ad26.COV2.S vaccine versus placebo. The receptors were gathered from a person between 18 and 59 years old who received the Ad26.COV2.S COVID-19 vaccine or a placebo. Both conserved end residues are part of each CDR3. The order of the fields is J gene, V gene, CDR3 protein.

>TRBJ1-1|TRBV3-1/TRBV3-2
CASSQGPPGTEAFF
>TRBJ2-3|TRBV2
CARAATQADTQYF
>TRBJ2-2|TRBV6-2/TRBV6-3
CASSYAGYGELFF
>TRBJ2-7|TRBV6-2/TRBV6-3
CASSPGDRPSYEQYF
>TRBJ1-1|TRBV7-9
CASSLARGRNTEAFF
>TRBJ2-3|TRBV30
CAWGGRTDTQYF
>TRBJ2-7|TRBV7-9
CASSLVRASGRLQEQYF
>TRBJ2-7|TRBV5-1
CASSRSDDEQYF
>TRBJ2-7|TRBV5-8
CASTSTGGNEQYF
>TRBJ2-3|TRBV10-1
CASSFGTSGTDTQYF
>TRBJ2-7|TRBV29-1
CSTTSGASYEQYF
>TRBJ2-7|TRBV11-1
CASRRDTYEQYF
>TRBJ2-1|TRBV9
CASSPFLQGANEQFF
>TRBJ2-3|TRBV27
CASSRLAPPGTDTQYF
>TRBJ1-1|TRBV20-1
CSASGNTEAFF
>TRBJ2-3|TRBV7-2
CASSLGWRTDTQYF
>TRBJ2-2|TRBV7-6
CASTRSLRDTGELFF
>TRBJ2-3|TRBV19
CASSIGVGSTDTQYF
>TRBJ2-7|TRBV3-1/TRBV3-2
CASSRDDRYEQYF
>TRBJ1-2|TRBV28
CASSPGLRAWYTF
>TRBJ2-3|TRBV30
CAGGGRGAADTQYF